This TCR beta chain emerged from a study of beta chain features in type 1 diabetes. Reverse transcribing all isolated RNA meant expressed TCRB transcripts were sequenced. TCRdb's table, derived via immunoSEQ multiplex PCR, lists solely in-frame clones and lacks some. The repertoire includes about 290,000 clones, approximately 8.1% of them detected once, and roughly 1% sits in the top ten. The CDR3 spans 14 residues. J gave up 10 bases and V 4 bases, and 9 bases lay outside the gene matches. Germline CDR1 SGHTA, CDR2 FQGNSA. Sequenced material: central memory CD4+ T cells from blood. The rearrangement uses TRBV7-2 and TRBJ2-1; TRBD2 matches 8 bases. The TCR originated in a young woman in good health. The CDR3 nucleotides read TGTGCCAGCAGCTCCCAGCGGGGGCCGCGGGAGCAGTTCTTC. It codes for CASSSQRGPREQFF.